This T cell receptor beta chain was recorded in a study of tumor-infiltrating lymphocytes in primary liver carcinoma. Study details: Patients, male and female, were 30 to 69 years old. Stage T1-T3 N0M0 and a size of about 4 to 10 cm characterized the tumors. Study-wide results and limits: Significantly greater top-250-clone fractions characterized tumors relative to blood (p = 0.039). Tumor-adjacent and tumor-blood pairs displayed less overlap than did pairs of tumor regions.

For blood RNA, unsorted whole blood served as the source, and germline DNA was extracted too. The investigators made TCR beta cDNA from 400 to 500 ng total RNA, using a constant-region primer. Library construction for TCR beta comprised three nested multiplex PCR rounds performed with slightly modified ARM-PCR. A C-beta reverse primer and TRBV1-TRBV30 forward primers served in each of the first two PCR rounds, at ten to eleven cycles apiece. One entry per CDR3 protein, called by TCRdb with MiXCR from the multiplex PCR reads. The sample yields fewer than 350,000 distinct CDR3 sequences, roughly 60% seen once. As to this clonotype: Its matching antigen is unknown. One end of the junction does not line up with germline, which may come from a read error.

Per the germline V gene, CDR1 is GTSNPN and CDR2 is SVGIG (reference sequence). The CDR3 has 14 amino acids. Sequencing was performed on peripheral blood. V gene TRBV30 combines with J gene TRBJ2-6; D is possibly TRBD2 (6 bases). The clonotype comes from a man aged 35 to 55 with primary liver carcinoma and hepatitis B virus infection. CDR3 region: CAWSPGVGANVLTF. In nucleotides, the CDR3 is TGTGCATGGAGTCCGGGGGTAGGGGCCAACGTCCTGACTTTC.